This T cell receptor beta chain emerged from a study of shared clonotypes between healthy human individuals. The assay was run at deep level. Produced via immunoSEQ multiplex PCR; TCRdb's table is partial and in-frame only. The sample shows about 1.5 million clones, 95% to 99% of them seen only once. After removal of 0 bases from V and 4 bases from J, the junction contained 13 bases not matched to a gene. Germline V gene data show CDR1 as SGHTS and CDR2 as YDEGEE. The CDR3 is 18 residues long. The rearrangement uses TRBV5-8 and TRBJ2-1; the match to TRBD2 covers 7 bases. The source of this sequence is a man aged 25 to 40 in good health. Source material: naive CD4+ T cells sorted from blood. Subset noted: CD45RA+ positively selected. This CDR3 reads CASSLGEGRGGDYNEQFF. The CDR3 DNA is TGTGCCAGCAGCTTGGGGGAGGGGCGAGGCGGAGATTACAATGAGCAGTTCTTC.